This passage covers 19 T cell receptor beta chains from one sample sequenced in a study of shared clonotypes between healthy human individuals. CD8 cells regarded as naive lacked CD45RO, were positively chosen for CCR7, and omitted terminally differentiated effector memory CD45RA+ cells. TCRdb's copy holds only in-frame clones and misses some; the assay was immunoSEQ multiplex PCR. Here the sample spans about 820,000 clones, over 90% being singletons. Sample: naive CD8+ T cells sorted from blood. The receptors derive from a man aged 30 to 39 in good health.

V is TRBV6-1 and J is TRBJ2-7; 10 nucleotides match TRBD1. The CDR3 covers 16 residues. CDR1 is MNHNS, CDR2 SASEGT, per germline. The V gene end was trimmed by 1 base and the J gene end by 7 bases; junction bases not matched to a gene: 10. CDR3 protein: CASSEGWRTGGTEQYF. The CDR3 region has the DNA TGTGCCAGCAGTGAAGGTTGGAGGACAGGGGGAACGGAGCAGTACTTC.

The chain recombines TRBV6-6 with TRBJ2-2, with D unclear. The V and J ends lost 3 bases and 1 base respectively, with 3 bases between them. From germline, CDR1 is MNHNY and CDR2 SVGAGI (reference sequence). The CDR3 has 13 residues. The CDR3 loop is CASSYQNTGELFF. The CDR3 DNA reads TGTGCCAGCAGTTATCAGAACACCGGGGAGCTGTTTTTT.

V gene TRBV7-2 combines with J gene TRBJ2-1; 8 bases are shared with TRBD2. V dropped 5 bases and J dropped 3; count of bases not matched to a gene: 3. Per germline, CDR1 SGHTA and CDR2 FQGNSA. The CDR3 is 14 residues long. The CDR3 DNA reads as TGTGCCAGCAGCCCACTAGCGGACTACAATGAGCAGTTCTTC. Translating it yields CASSPLADYNEQFF. The whole variable domain, filled in from reference TRBV7-2 and TRBJ2-1, reads GAGVSQSPSNKVTEKGKDVELRCDPISGHTALYWYRQSLGQGLEFLIYFQGNSAPDKSGLPSDRFSAERTGGSVSTLTIQRTQQEDSAVYLCASSPLADYNEQFFGPGTRLTVL.

The J gene is TRBJ1-1, the V gene TRBV13; D is unclear. V lost 5 bases, J lost 1 base, and 5 bases lay in between. The CDR3 is made up of 12 amino acids. Germline V gene lookup returns CDR1 PRHDT and CDR2 FYEKMQ (reference sequence). The CDR3 coding sequence is TGTGCCAGCAGCCCGGAGAACACTGAAGCTTTCTTT. Translation gives CASSPENTEAFF.

The chain combines TRBV5-6 with TRBJ2-3, with D possibly being TRBD2 (6 bases). Looked up from germline, CDR1 is SGHDT and CDR2 is YYEEEE. Trimming cost V 0 bases and J 3 bases, with 11 bases left between them. This CDR3 spans 15 amino acids. In nucleotides, the CDR3 is TGTGCCAGCAGCTTGGTGGGAGGAGGTACAGATACGCAGTATTTT. Translation gives CASSLVGGGTDTQYF.

This chain connects TRBV28 to TRBJ1-1; D unclear. The CDR3 covers 14 residues. The V end lost 7 bases, the J end lost 5 bases, and 17 bases lay between the germline ends. Germline assignment: CDR1 MDHEN and CDR2 SYDVKM. The CDR3 nucleotides are TGTGCCAGCACCCGACCGTATCTGGGGACTGAAGCTTTCTTT. This gives the protein CASTRPYLGTEAFF.

The chain has TRBV5-4 and TRBJ2-7; TRBD2 agrees at 12 bases. The CDR3 spans 16 residues. V shed 4 bases, J shed 0 bases, and the junction held 5 bases outside the gene matches. CDR1 and CDR2 from the germline V gene are SGHNT and YYREEE (reference sequence). The CDR3 loop reads CASSPGLAGLSYEQYF. The CDR3 bases are TGTGCCAGCAGCCCCGGACTAGCGGGACTCTCCTACGAGCAGTACTTC.

The CDR3 DNA is TGCGCCAGCACCGGGACAGGGGGCCGCTATGGCTACACCTTC. Its protein product is CASTGTGGRYGYTF. The chain couples TRBV4-1 to TRBJ1-2; 12 nucleotides align to TRBD1. Trimming removed 7 bases from V and 4 bases from J; junction bases left unmatched: 4. This CDR3 has 14 amino acids. CDR1 and CDR2 from the germline V gene are MGHRA and YSYEKL.

V and J are TRBV7-8 and TRBJ2-3, with a possible D match to TRBD2 (5 bases). The V gene lost 3 bases and the J gene lost 0 bases, with 16 bases spanning the gap. CDR1 is SGHVS and CDR2 is FQNEAQ in the germline V gene. The CDR3 length is 17 residues. The CDR3 sequence is CASSLRAYGTSTDTQYF. The CDR3 DNA follows: TGTGCCAGCAGCTTGAGGGCCTACGGTACTAGCACAGATACGCAGTATTTT.

The chain employs TRBV7-9 and TRBJ2-4; possibly TRBD1 for D (6 bases). The germline V gene has CDR1 SEHNR and CDR2 FQNEAQ (reference sequence). The V gene lost 1 base and the J gene lost 8 bases, with 15 bases spanning the gap. The CDR3 has 15 residues. CDR3 DNA: TGTGCCAGCAGCTTAGTCGGAACAGGGACGGACATTCAGTACTTC. The encoded protein is CASSLVGTGTDIQYF.

CDR3 loop: CASMGLAGNTIYF. The DNA of the CDR3 is TGTGCCAGCATGGGCCTCGCTGGAAACACCATATATTTT. The gene calls are TRBV6-6 and TRBJ1-3, with unresolved D. The germline CDR1 and CDR2 sequences are MNHNY and SVGAGI (reference sequence). The V end lost 7 bases, the J end lost 2 bases, and 9 bases lay between the germline ends. The CDR3 is 13 residues long.

The chain employs TRBV27 and TRBJ2-3, with 8 bases aligning to TRBD2. Unmatched junction bases numbered 11, after V lost 10 bases and J lost 2 bases. The CDR3 is made up of 15 amino acids. The V gene's germline CDR1 is MNHEY and CDR2 SMNVEV (reference sequence). CDR3 residues: CATRSGSPITDTQYF. As DNA, the CDR3 is TGTGCCACCCGAAGCGGGAGCCCCATCACAGATACGCAGTATTTT.

The chain combines TRBV7-6 with TRBJ1-5; D is unresolved. The germline gives CDR1 SGHVS, CDR2 FNYEAQ. The CDR3 has 15 amino acids. V lost 1 base and J 7 bases, leaving 14 bases between the germline ends. The CDR3 sequence is CASSLGGEASQPQHF. The CDR3 nucleotides are TGTGCCAGCAGCTTAGGCGGGGAAGCATCCCAGCCCCAGCATTTT.

This sequence joins TRBV9 and TRBJ2-5; 14 nucleotides align to TRBD2. The CDR3 is made up of 15 amino acids. The V gene's germline CDR1 is SGDLS and CDR2 YYNGEE. The J segment lost 5 bases and the V segment lost 6 bases, leaving 6 bases of the junction unmatched. This chain's CDR3 is CASNVGTSGSETQYF. DNA for the CDR3: TGTGCCAGCAACGTCGGGACTAGCGGGAGTGAGACCCAGTACTTC.

This chain connects TRBV27 to TRBJ2-2; D gene ambiguous. V dropped 3 bases and J dropped 6 bases, with 5 bases sitting between them. CDR3 length: 12 residues. The germline CDR1 and CDR2 sequences are MNHEY and SMNVEV (reference sequence). CDR3 amino acids: CASSFMAGELFF. The DNA of the CDR3 is TGTGCCAGCAGTTTCATGGCCGGGGAGCTGTTTTTT.

As for this clone: This specimen includes other DNA sequences encoding the same CDR3. J is TRBJ2-7 and V is TRBV27, with 12 bases fitting TRBD2. CDR1 is MNHEY and CDR2 is SMNVEV in the germline V gene (reference sequence). V lost 3 bases to trimming and J lost 3 bases; unmatched junction nucleotides: 3. This CDR3 has 15 residues. CDR3 nucleotides: TGTGCCAGCAGTTTGAGACTAGCGGGAGTCTACGAGCAGTACTTC. Amino acid sequence: CASSLRLAGVYEQYF.

The V and J genes are TRBV5-4 and TRBJ2-7; D is possibly TRBD1 or TRBD2 (5 bases each). Between the trimmed V and J ends, which lost 0 bases and 4 bases, there was a span of 11 bases. Germline lookup yields CDR1 SGHNT and CDR2 YYREEE (reference sequence). The CDR3 totals 14 residues. The CDR3 sequence is CASSLDGAVYEQYF. CDR3 DNA sequence: TGTGCCAGCAGCTTGGACGGGGCGGTTTACGAGCAGTACTTC.

The chain is built from TRBV7-9 and TRBJ2-3; weak D call: TRBD2 (6 bases). This CDR3 region has 15 residues. V was shortened by 3 bases and J by 2 bases, with 12 bases between the two germline ends. In germline, CDR1 is SEHNR, CDR2 FQNEAQ (reference sequence). For the CDR3, the DNA is TGTGCCAGCAGCTTTTTAGCGGTCCCCACAGATACGCAGTATTTT. Protein: CASSFLAVPTDTQYF. Based on the CDR3 plus reference TRBV7-9 and TRBJ2-3, the full variable domain is DTGVSQNPRHKITKRGQNVTFRCDPISEHNRLYWYRQTLGQGPEFLTYFQNEAQLEKSRLLSDRFSAERPKGSFSTLEIQRTEQGDSAMYLCASSFLAVPTDTQYFGPGTRLTVL.

This chain joins TRBV29-1 and TRBJ2-1; D might be TRBD2 (5 bases). V dropped 4 bases and J dropped 6 bases, with 13 bases sitting between them. CDR1 SQVTM and CDR2 ANQGSEA come from the germline V gene. The CDR3 is 13 amino acids. The CDR3 protein is CSVGFSRGNEQFF. CDR3 nucleotides: TGCAGCGTTGGGTTTAGTCGGGGCAATGAGCAGTTCTTC.